These 31 T cell receptor beta chains originate from one sample sequenced in a study of T cells in Graves' hyperthyroidism and ophthalmopathy. Researchers amplified the TCR beta CDR3 regions from RNA transcripts. Initially, a first-round RT-PCR of the TCR CDR3 employed the HTBI primer set. TCRdb reprocessed the multiplex PCR reads with MiXCR, giving one entry per CDR3 protein. The data show some 300,000 distinct CDR3 sequences, roughly 15% seen once. The sequencing sample was made of blood. All receptors derive from a woman in her thirties or forties with Graves' hyperthyroidism.

This chain connects TRBV20-1 to TRBJ2-4; weak D call: TRBD2 (7 bases). V lost 4 bases, J lost 7 bases, and 20 bases lay in between. This CDR3 is built from 15 residues. Germline V gene lookup returns CDR1 DFQATT and CDR2 SNEGSKA (reference sequence). CDR3 coding DNA: TGCAGTGCTACCCTCCACGGGGGGCGAGGGAACATTCAGTACTTC. Translation gives CSATLHGGRGNIQYF.

This clonotype was counted at least ten times. J is TRBJ2-1 and V is TRBV3-1, with 8 bases lining up with TRBD2. V was pared by 4 bases and J by 3 bases, with 8 bases of the junction left unmatched. Germline V gene lookup returns CDR1 LGHDT and CDR2 YNNKEL (reference sequence). This CDR3 is 16 amino acids long. CDR3 coding DNA: TGTGCCAGCAGCCCAAATGCGGGAGGTTTCTACAATGAGCAGTTCTTC. The encoded protein is CASSPNAGGFYNEQFF.

On this clonotype itself: One junction end disagrees with the germline gene, perhaps due to a read error. The chain couples TRBV7-7 to TRBJ2-2; D uncertain. Looked up from germline, CDR1 is SSHAT and CDR2 is FNYEAQ (reference sequence). The CDR3 has 14 amino acids. The CDR3 reads CASSLNVGTGELFF. Here the CDR3 DNA reads TGTGCTAGCAGCTTAAATGTGGGTACAGGGGAGCTGTTTTTT.

As to this clonotype: At one end, the junction sequence differs from germline, possibly due to a read error. The chain is built from TRBV7-9 and TRBJ1-3; D perhaps matches TRBD1 (6 bases). CDR3 length: 16 residues. Germline V gene data show CDR1 as SEHNR and CDR2 as FQNEAQ (reference sequence). CDR3 region: CASSLEWGASGSTIYF. CDR3 in DNA: TGTGCCAGCAGCTTAGAATGGGGGGCATCTGGAAGCACCATATATTTT.

Regarding this clonotype: A much larger clone sits a single nucleotide away, making a read error possible. V gene TRBV2 combines with J gene TRBJ2-7, with 9 bases matching TRBD2. CDR1 and CDR2 (germline): SNHLY, FYNNEI. The CDR3 sequence is 14 residues long. The V segment lost 5 bases and the J segment 2 bases; nucleotides outside the gene matches: 4. CDR3 DNA sequence: TGTGCCAGCAGTATCCTAGCGGGAACCTACGAGCAGTACTTC. Translation gives CASSILAGTYEQYF.

This clonotype was counted ten times or more. V usage is TRBV13 and J usage is TRBJ2-7; weak D call: TRBD1 (6 bases). Germline-derived CDR1 and CDR2 are PRHDT and FYEKMQ (reference sequence). CDR3 length equals 14 residues. V lost 5 bases and J lost 1, with 12 bases in between. The chain's CDR3 is CASSQRDNSYEQYF. The CDR3, as DNA: TGTGCCAGCAGCCAAAGGGACAATTCCTACGAGCAGTACTTC.

This clonotype was seen many times. The chain uses TRBV7-9 and TRBJ2-4; TRBD1 matches at 9 bases. J lost 3 bases, V lost 5 bases, and 5 bases had no gene match. The V gene's germline CDR1 is SEHNR and CDR2 FQNEAQ (reference sequence). The CDR3 covers 15 residues. CDR3 coding DNA: TGTGCCAGCAGCGTCGGGACAGGGATCAAAAACATTCAGTACTTC. Amino acids: CASSVGTGIKNIQYF.

V is TRBV6-1 and J is TRBJ2-5; 7 bases align to TRBD2. The ends lost 1 base at V and 1 base at J; junction bases unmatched: 3. Germline values: CDR1 MNHNS, CDR2 SASEGT. The CDR3 extends over 15 amino acids. The CDR3 region has the DNA TGTGCCAGCAGTGAAGTGGGGGGGGGCCAAGAGACCCAGTACTTC. It yields the protein CASSEVGGGQETQYF.

This clonotype showed up many times. This chain connects TRBV12-3 or TRBV12-4 to TRBJ2-5; TRBD2 matches 12 bases. CDR3 length equals 13 residues. The trim removed 8 bases at V and 4 bases at J, leaving 2 bases unmatched. CDR3 nucleotides: TGTGCCAGCCAGGGACTAGCGGGAGAGACCCAGTACTTC. This codes for CASQGLAGETQYF.

Only a few counts were recorded for this clonotype. V and J are TRBV14 and TRBJ2-7; 10 bases are shared with TRBD1. CDR3 length equals 16 residues. V was pared by 3 bases and J by 5 bases, with 10 bases of the junction left unmatched. From germline, CDR1 is SGHDN and CDR2 FVKESK. CDR3 protein: CASSHNPGQGSHEQYF. DNA of the CDR3: TGTGCCAGCAGCCATAACCCGGGACAGGGGTCCCACGAGCAGTACTTC. Together with reference TRBV14 and TRBJ2-7, the CDR3 gives the full variable domain: EAGVTQFPSHSVIEKGQTVTLRCDPISGHDNLYWYRRVMGKEIKFLLHFVKESKQDESGMPNNRFLAERTGGTYSTLKVQPAELEDSGVYFCASSHNPGQGSHEQYFGPGTRLTVT.

The V call is TRBV6-5, the J call TRBJ2-7; TRBD2 matches 16 bases. The CDR3 runs to 16 residues. V dropped 4 bases and J dropped 4; count of bases not matched to a gene: 4. Germline V lookup: CDR1 MNHEY, CDR2 SVGAGI. The CDR3 reads CASSWGLAGGRYEQYF. CDR3 DNA sequence: TGTGCCAGCAGTTGGGGACTAGCGGGAGGGCGGTACGAGCAGTACTTC.

On this clonotype itself: One base away lies a much larger clone, so this may be a sequencing read error. The CDR3 here is CANSSQGQTNPRDEQYF. In DNA form, the CDR3 reads TGTGCCAACAGTTCTCAAGGACAGACTAACCCTCGGGACGAGCAGTACTTC. This chain connects TRBV27 to TRBJ2-7; TRBD1 is a possible D gene (6 bases). The CDR3 runs to 17 residues. The V gene's germline CDR1 is MNHEY and CDR2 SMNVEV (reference sequence).

J is TRBJ2-1 and V is TRBV5-4; TRBD2 matches at 10 bases. The CDR3 is 15 residues long. V shed 4 bases, J shed 8 bases, and the junction held 9 bases outside the gene matches. Per germline, CDR1 SGHNT and CDR2 YYREEE (reference sequence). This chain's CDR3 is CASSRGTSAEDEQFF. The CDR3 DNA reads as TGTGCCAGCAGCCGCGGGACTAGCGCCGAAGATGAGCAGTTCTTC.

V usage is TRBV6-1 and J usage is TRBJ2-1; 13 nucleotides match TRBD2. J lost 8 bases, V lost 8 bases, and 3 bases had no gene match. This CDR3 contains 13 residues. CDR1 and CDR2 (germline): MNHNS, SASEGT. CDR3 coding DNA: TGTGCCAGCTGGACTAGCGGGAGTTATGAGCAGTTCTTC. Protein product: CASWTSGSYEQFF.

This clonotype was seen repeatedly, ten times or more. This rearrangement joins TRBV28 to TRBJ2-1; D is possibly TRBD2 (5 bases). The V gene lost 6 bases and the J gene lost 7 bases, with 16 bases spanning the gap. Germline-derived CDR1 and CDR2 are MDHEN and SYDVKM. This CDR3 has 14 residues. CDR3 sequence reads: CASRSGELRNEQFF. The CDR3 bases are TGTGCCAGCAGGAGTGGGGAGCTCCGGAATGAGCAGTTCTTC.

This clonotype was picked up many times. This chain uses TRBV28 with TRBJ1-2; tentative D call: TRBD1 (6 bases). V was trimmed by 7 bases and J by 7 bases, leaving 10 bases between them. The germline V gene has CDR1 MDHEN and CDR2 SYDVKM. The CDR3 runs to 11 residues. The CDR3 sequence: CASNPGAGYTF. The CDR3 DNA follows: TGTGCCAGCAATCCGGGGGCTGGCTACACCTTC.

This clonotype was seen ten or more times. V gene TRBV2 combines with J gene TRBJ2-1, with D hard to call. The CDR3 has 13 residues. Germline V CDR1 and CDR2: SNHLY, FYNNEI. Trimming shortened V by 8 bases and J by 0 bases, and 8 bases separated the two germline ends. As DNA, the CDR3 is TGTGCCAGCGAAACGGTCTCCTACAATGAGCAGTTCTTC. Its translation is CASETVSYNEQFF.

This clonotype was counted many times. This chain uses TRBV12-3 or TRBV12-4 with TRBJ1-5, with D perhaps matching TRBD1 (5 bases). This CDR3 contains 14 residues. The V end was cut by 4 bases, the J end by 3 bases, with 10 bases between. CDR3: CASSYTGSNQPQHF. CDR3 nucleotides: TGTGCCAGCAGTTACACAGGATCCAATCAGCCCCAGCATTTT.

The chain employs TRBV18 and TRBJ1-5, with TRBD1 identical over 10 bases. The CDR3 is made up of 15 amino acids. V lost 5 bases to trimming and J lost 7 bases; unmatched junction nucleotides: 8. The germline gives CDR1 KGHSH, CDR2 LQKENI. The CDR3 nucleotides are TGTGCCAGCTCATCGGGACAGGGGCCCGAACAGCCCCAGCATTTT. Encoded protein: CASSSGQGPEQPQHF.

This clonotype was counted ten times or more. J is TRBJ1-2 and V is TRBV4-1; no reliable D call. The CDR3 loop spans 15 amino acids. The germline CDR1 and CDR2 sequences are MGHRA and YSYEKL. The V gene lost 2 bases and the J gene lost 2 bases, with 12 bases spanning the gap. The CDR3 sequence: CASSQWETQNYGYTF. Written as DNA, the CDR3 is TGCGCCAGCAGCCAATGGGAAACTCAAAACTATGGCTACACCTTC.

At least ten counts were recorded for this clonotype. The V gene is TRBV20-1, the J gene TRBJ2-1; 16 bases map to TRBD2. The CDR3 length is 21 residues. With 5 bases clipped from V and 1 base from J, the junction kept 17 bases outside the gene matches. Per the germline V gene, CDR1 is DFQATT and CDR2 is SNEGSKA (reference sequence). The CDR3 DNA follows: TGCAGTGCTCCCATCCCTCCAGGGACTAGCGGGAGGGGGGGATCCTACAATGAGCAGTTCTTC. Its translation: CSAPIPPGTSGRGGSYNEQFF.

This clonotype was picked up many times. Here the CDR3 reads CASRLGQGEQYF. CDR3 DNA sequence: TGTGCCAGCAGACTGGGACAGGGTGAGCAGTACTTC. The chain couples TRBV6-1 to TRBJ2-7; TRBD1 matches 9 bases. The CDR3 extends over 12 amino acids. V lost 6 bases to trimming and J lost 7 bases; unmatched junction nucleotides: 4. Germline V gene data show CDR1 as MNHNS and CDR2 as SASEGT.

This sequence joins TRBV20-1 and TRBJ2-1; TRBD2 matches 7 bases. Unmatched junction bases numbered 16, after V lost 3 bases and J lost 5 bases. CDR1 and CDR2 (germline): DFQATT, SNEGSKA (reference sequence). This CDR3 has 17 residues. This CDR3 reads CSASSQWEGRVDNEQFF. CDR3 DNA: TGCAGTGCTAGTTCGCAGTGGGAGGGGCGGGTCGACAATGAGCAGTTCTTC.

The J gene is TRBJ1-2, the V gene TRBV19; the match to TRBD1 covers 8 bases. The J segment lost 4 bases and the V segment lost 6 bases, leaving 4 bases of the junction unmatched. The CDR3 loop spans 13 amino acids. Germline values: CDR1 LNHDA, CDR2 SQIVND (reference sequence). The CDR3 coding sequence is TGTGCCAGTAGAAGGGACAGGACCTATGGCTACACCTTC. Residues: CASRRDRTYGYTF.

In its sample, this clonotype was seen many times. The chain carries TRBV7-2 and TRBJ2-5; 9 bases map to TRBD2. Germline V gene lookup returns CDR1 SGHTA and CDR2 FQGNSA. The CDR3 consists of 16 residues. J lost 2 bases, V lost 1 base, and 5 bases had no gene match. This CDR3 is CASSLGSLAGQETQYF. Here the CDR3 DNA reads TGTGCCAGCAGCTTAGGTTCGCTAGCGGGACAAGAGACCCAGTACTTC.

There are many counts of this clonotype. The chain employs TRBV20-1 and TRBJ1-1, with D possibly matching TRBD1 (5 bases). Trimming removed 0 bases at V and 0 bases at J, with 14 bases between. The CDR3 has 16 amino acids. CDR1 and CDR2 (germline): DFQATT, SNEGSKA (reference sequence). CDR3 in amino acids: CSARDSTGPMNTEAFF. CDR3 bases: TGCAGTGCTAGAGATAGTACAGGTCCTATGAACACTGAAGCTTTCTTT.

This clonotype was recorded at least ten times. CDR3 in amino acids: CSARASRGEQYF. CDR3 nucleotides: TGCAGTGCCCGAGCCTCAAGAGGAGAGCAGTACTTC. The genes are TRBV20-1 and TRBJ2-7; D uncertain. This CDR3 is built from 12 residues. Trimming removed 6 bases from V and 7 bases from J, with 16 bases in between. Germline CDR1 reads DFQATT; CDR2 reads SNEGSKA (reference sequence).

This clonotype has only a few counts. This chain uses TRBV6-1 with TRBJ1-4; perhaps TRBD1 as D (5 bases). Trimming cost V 2 bases and J 4 bases, with 8 bases left between them. CDR1 and CDR2 (germline): MNHNS, SASEGT. The CDR3 totals 14 residues. CDR3 region: CASSENRGNEKLFF. CDR3 DNA sequence: TGTGCCAGCAGTGAAAATAGGGGTAATGAAAAACTGTTTTTT.

The rearrangement uses TRBV30 and TRBJ1-5; D is uncertain. V gave up 1 base and J gave up 2 bases, with 15 bases separating them. The CDR3 is made up of 16 amino acids. Germline V lookup: CDR1 GTSNPN, CDR2 SVGIG (reference sequence). CDR3 nucleotides: TGTGCCTGGAGTGGAAGTATAGGGCTGGGCAATCAGCCCCAGCATTTT. Translation: CAWSGSIGLGNQPQHF.

This clonotype showed up many times. The chain is built from TRBV7-9 and TRBJ2-5; the match to TRBD1 covers 8 bases. This CDR3 has 15 residues. Looked up from germline, CDR1 is SEHNR and CDR2 is FQNEAQ (reference sequence). The junction had 7 bases not matched to a gene; V was cut back by 7 bases and J by 0 bases. The CDR3 here is CASMRTGTYQETQYF. CDR3 in DNA: TGTGCCAGCATGAGGACAGGGACGTACCAAGAGACCCAGTACTTC. Variable domain in full (rest from reference TRBV7-9 and TRBJ2-5): DTGVSQNPRHKITKRGQNVTFRCDPISEHNRLYWYRQTLGQGPEFLTYFQNEAQLEKSRLLSDRFSAERPKGSFSTLEIQRTEQGDSAMYLCASMRTGTYQETQYFGPGTRLLVL.

The rearrangement uses TRBV9 and TRBJ2-3, with 7 bases aligning to TRBD2. The CDR3 runs 15 residues. V lost 0 bases to trimming and J lost 0 bases; unmatched junction nucleotides: 1. CDR1 SGDLS and CDR2 YYNGEE come from the germline V gene. CDR3 residues: CASSVDGRSTDTQYF. CDR3 in DNA: TGTGCCAGCAGCGTAGACGGGAGGAGCACAGATACGCAGTATTTT. Full variable domain (rest looked up from reference TRBV9 and TRBJ2-3): DSGVTQTPKHLITATGQRVTLRCSPRSGDLSVYWYQQSLDQGLQFLIQYYNGEERAKGNILERFSAQQFPDLHSELNLSSLELGDSALYFCASSVDGRSTDTQYFGPGTRLTVL.